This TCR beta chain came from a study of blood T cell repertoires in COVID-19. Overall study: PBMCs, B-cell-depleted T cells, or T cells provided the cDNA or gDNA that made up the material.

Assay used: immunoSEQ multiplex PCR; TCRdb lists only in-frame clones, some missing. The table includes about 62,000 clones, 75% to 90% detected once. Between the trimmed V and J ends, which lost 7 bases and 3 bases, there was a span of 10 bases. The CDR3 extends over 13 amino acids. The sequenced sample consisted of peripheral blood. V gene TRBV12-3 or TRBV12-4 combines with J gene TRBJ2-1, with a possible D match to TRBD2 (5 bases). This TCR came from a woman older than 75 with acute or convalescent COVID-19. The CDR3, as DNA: TGTGCCAGCACCGTAGACTACTACAATGAGCAGTTCTTC. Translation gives CASTVDYYNEQFF.